This T cell receptor (beta chain) was identified in a study of blood T cell repertoires in COVID-19. Repertoires were generated with immunoSEQ multiplex PCR, while TCRdb's copy carries only in-frame clones and drops some. The top ten clones hold 3.5% to 4% of a sample with tens of thousands of clones, over 80% of them seen once. This clone occurred a few times. Sequenced: peripheral blood. The source is a man aged 40-50 years with COVID-19, enrolled during active disease.

The CDR3 loop is CASSLAGTSGNEQFF. The CDR3 nucleotides read TGTGCCAGCAGCTTAGCCGGGACTAGCGGGAATGAGCAGTTCTTC. The chain recombines TRBV7-2 with TRBJ2-1, with 12 bases aligning to TRBD2. The germline gives CDR1 SGHTA, CDR2 FQGNSA. J was trimmed by 7 bases and V by 0 bases; bases with no gene match: 1. The CDR3 loop spans 15 amino acids.